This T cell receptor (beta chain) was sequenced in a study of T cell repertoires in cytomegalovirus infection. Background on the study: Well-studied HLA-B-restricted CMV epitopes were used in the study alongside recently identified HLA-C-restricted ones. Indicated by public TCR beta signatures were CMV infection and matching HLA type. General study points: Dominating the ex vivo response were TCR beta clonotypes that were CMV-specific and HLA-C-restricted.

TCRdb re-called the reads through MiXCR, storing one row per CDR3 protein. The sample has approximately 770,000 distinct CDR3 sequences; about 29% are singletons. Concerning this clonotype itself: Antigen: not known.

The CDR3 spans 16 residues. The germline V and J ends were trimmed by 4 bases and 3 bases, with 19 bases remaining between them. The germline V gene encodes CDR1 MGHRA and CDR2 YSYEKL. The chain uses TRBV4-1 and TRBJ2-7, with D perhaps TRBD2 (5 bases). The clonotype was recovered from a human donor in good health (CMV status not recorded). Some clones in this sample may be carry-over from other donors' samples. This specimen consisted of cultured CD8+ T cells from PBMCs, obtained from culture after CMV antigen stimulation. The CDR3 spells CASSLIPSIEGYEQYV. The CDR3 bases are TGCGCCAGCAGCCTTATCCCCTCGATTGAGGGCTACGAGCAGTACGTC.